This entry lists 21 T cell receptor beta chains sequenced from one sample in a study of T cells in Graves' hyperthyroidism and ophthalmopathy. TCR beta CDR3 sequences were amplified from RNA transcripts. The HTBI primer set served for first-round RT-PCR of the TCR CDR3. TCRdb called the multiplex PCR reads again in MiXCR, with one record for every CDR3 protein. The sample gives about 620,000 distinct CDR3 sequences, about a sixth of which show up once; approximately 3.8% is in the top ten. Sequenced sample: blood. The receptors derive from a woman aged 25 to 39 with Graves' hyperthyroidism.

In its sample, this clonotype was seen many times. V is TRBV7-3 and J is TRBJ2-2; no reliable D call. Germline V CDR1 and CDR2: SGHTA, FQGTGA. Trimming shortened V by 1 base and J by 5 bases, and 5 bases separated the two germline ends. This CDR3 spans 13 amino acids. CDR3 sequence reads: CASSLILTGELFF. CDR3 nucleotides: TGTGCCAGCAGCTTAATTCTGACCGGGGAGCTGTTTTTT.

The J gene is TRBJ1-5, the V gene TRBV6-4; TRBD1 matches 8 bases. V shed 7 bases, J shed 2 bases, and the junction held 4 bases outside the gene matches. The germline gives CDR1 MRHNA, CDR2 SNTAGT. The CDR3 runs 14 residues. The CDR3 coding sequence is TGTGCCAGCACGAACAGGGGGGGCAATCAGCCCCAGCATTTT. Encoded protein: CASTNRGGNQPQHF.

This clonotype was seen ten or more times. The genes are TRBV2 and TRBJ2-1; the D gene is possibly TRBD1 (6 bases). The CDR3 consists of 14 residues. CDR1 is SNHLY and CDR2 is FYNNEI in the germline V gene. Trimming pared 6 bases from V and 9 bases from J, leaving 18 bases between. The CDR3 coding sequence is TGTGCCAGCAGCCCGGAGGCTCTAGGGGGTGAGCAGTTCTTC. As protein: CASSPEALGGEQFF.

This clonotype was observed many times. The rearrangement joins TRBV2 to TRBJ2-2; a weak D match, TRBD1 (6 bases). V was cut by 1 base and J by 0 bases, with 6 bases left in between. Germline V lookup: CDR1 SNHLY, CDR2 FYNNEI. This CDR3 region has 15 residues. The CDR3 DNA reads TGTGCCAGCAGTGAAGGGACAGCGAACACCGGGGAGCTGTTTTTT. Residues: CASSEGTANTGELFF. Full variable domain (outside the CDR3, taken from reference TRBV2 and TRBJ2-2): EPEVTQTPSHQVTQMGQEVILRCVPISNHLYFYWYRQILGQKVEFLVSFYNNEISEKSEIFDDQFSVERPDGSNFTLKIRSTKLEDSAMYFCASSEGTANTGELFFGEGSRLTVL.

This clonotype appeared many times. This chain uses TRBV20-1 with TRBJ2-1; D is undetermined. The V end lost 0 bases, the J end lost 6 bases, and 6 bases lay between the germline ends. Germline lookup yields CDR1 DFQATT and CDR2 SNEGSKA (reference sequence). The CDR3 is made up of 12 amino acids. The CDR3 region is CSAREFTNEQFF. CDR3 coding DNA: TGCAGTGCTAGAGAGTTTACCAATGAGCAGTTCTTC.

The rearrangement joins TRBV19 to TRBJ1-5; TRBD1 is a possible D gene (5 bases). V lost 0 bases, J lost 4 bases, and 10 bases lay in between. Looked up from germline, CDR1 is LNHDA and CDR2 is SQIVND (reference sequence). This CDR3 has 15 residues. The CDR3 reads CASSIDYRTNQPQHF. Written as DNA, the CDR3 is TGTGCCAGTAGTATAGACTACAGGACGAATCAGCCCCAGCATTTT.

This clonotype has a handful of counts. The rearrangement links TRBV6-2 or TRBV6-3 to TRBJ1-1; D perhaps matches TRBD1 (5 bases). V gave up 10 bases and J gave up 7 bases, with 19 bases separating them. CDR1 and CDR2 (germline): MNHEY, SVGEGT. The CDR3 has 13 residues. The DNA for the CDR3 is TGTGCCACCCTTTCGACAGATAGATATGAAGCTTTCTTT. Its protein product is CATLSTDRYEAFF.

This clonotype has more than one count but fewer than ten. This chain links TRBV5-1 with TRBJ2-7; D not certain. Germline V gene lookup returns CDR1 SGHRS and CDR2 YFSETQ. The CDR3 is 15 amino acids. Trimming pared 0 bases from V and 4 bases from J, leaving 14 bases between. For the CDR3, the DNA is TGCGCCAGCAGCTTGGAGCCCCGACCCCATTACGAGCAGTACTTC. Translated, it gives CASSLEPRPHYEQYF.

This clonotype has ten or more counts. The chain uses TRBV28 and TRBJ2-1, with TRBD2 matching over 9 bases. V lost 1 base to trimming and J lost 0 bases; unmatched junction nucleotides: 19. CDR1 and CDR2 (germline): MDHEN, SYDVKM. There are 22 residues in the CDR3. The CDR3 DNA is TGTGCCAGCAGTTTATTCCCCTTATTAGCGGGGGAACCTACGGGCTCCTACAATGAGCAGTTCTTC. The encoded protein is CASSLFPLLAGEPTGSYNEQFF.

This clonotype was observed many times. This chain links TRBV28 with TRBJ2-7, with 8 nucleotides matching TRBD1. J was trimmed by 3 bases and V by 10 bases; bases with no gene match: 8. CDR1 and CDR2 (germline): MDHEN, SYDVKM. The CDR3 is made up of 13 amino acids. The CDR3 here is CATEPGQDYEQYF. The CDR3, as DNA: TGTGCCACCGAACCGGGACAGGACTACGAGCAGTACTTC.

This clonotype was observed a single time. The chain uses TRBV28 and TRBJ1-4; 11 bases agree with TRBD1. The CDR3 contains 17 residues. Trimming at V came to 5 bases and at J to 4 bases, leaving 9 bases not matched to a gene. Germline V gives CDR1 MDHEN, CDR2 SYDVKM. CDR3 DNA sequence: TGTGCCAGCAGTCCATCGGGACAGGGGGGTATTAATGAAAAACTGTTTTTT. Translation: CASSPSGQGGINEKLFF.

This clonotype was seen only a few times. The chain recombines TRBV10-3 with TRBJ1-2; no clear D gene. CDR1 is ENHRY, CDR2 SYGVKD, per germline. This CDR3 is 14 amino acids long. Trimming shortened V by 2 bases and J by 0 bases, and 7 bases separated the two germline ends. CDR3 nucleotide sequence: TGTGCCATCAGTGAGGGGTTAGCTAACTATGGCTACACCTTC. It specifies CAISEGLANYGYTF.

This clonotype was detected only a few times. The CDR3 DNA follows: TGTGCCAGCAGTTACTCGCAGGGGACAGGGGGCCTATCAACGCAGTATTTT. Translating gives CASSYSQGTGGLSTQYF. The gene calls are TRBV6-2 or TRBV6-3 and TRBJ2-3; 12 nucleotides align to TRBD1. With V trimmed by 0 bases and J by 9 bases, 10 bases remained unmatched. The CDR3 is 17 amino acids. Germline values: CDR1 MNHEY, CDR2 SVGEGT.

CDR3 sequence reads: CATRGVSYGYTF. CDR3 in DNA: TGTGCCACCAGGGGGGTCTCCTATGGCTACACCTTC. The chain joins TRBV15 to TRBJ1-2; D may be TRBD1 (5 bases). This CDR3 comprises 12 residues. Trimming left V 6 bases short and J 4 bases short, with 9 bases between. In germline, CDR1 is LNHNV, CDR2 YYDKDF (reference sequence).

This clonotype was seen more than once but under ten times. The genes are TRBV19 and TRBJ1-1, with 8 positions matching TRBD1. V dropped 11 bases and J dropped 8; count of bases not matched to a gene: 16. Germline values: CDR1 LNHDA, CDR2 SQIVND (reference sequence). This CDR3 contains 14 residues. CDR3 region: CASRGGGQAEEAFF. The CDR3 region has the DNA TGTGCCTCACGTGGGGGGGGACAGGCCGAAGAAGCTTTCTTT.

This clonotype was counted ten times or more. For the CDR3, the DNA is TGCAGTGCTCCTAAGGGAGCGGAAGCTTTCTTT. It specifies CSAPKGAEAFF. The V gene is TRBV20-1, the J gene TRBJ1-1; no clear D gene. There are 11 residues in the CDR3. Germline-derived CDR1 and CDR2 are DFQATT and SNEGSKA (reference sequence). Between the trimmed V and J ends, which lost 5 bases and 8 bases, there was a span of 12 bases.

This clonotype appeared many times. This sequence joins TRBV27 and TRBJ1-2; D is unresolved. The CDR3 is 12 amino acids. The V gene's germline CDR1 is MNHEY and CDR2 SMNVEV (reference sequence). The ends were cut back, 7 bases at V and 8 bases at J, with 14 bases in the middle. The CDR3: CASTTGSVGYTF. In DNA, the CDR3 is TGTGCCAGCACAACGGGGAGTGTCGGCTACACCTTC.

This clonotype has only a few counts. The chain uses TRBV20-1 and TRBJ1-4; maybe TRBD1 (5 bases). V shed 4 bases and J shed 3 bases, with 9 bases lying between them. Germline V lookup: CDR1 DFQATT, CDR2 SNEGSKA (reference sequence). The CDR3 runs 13 residues. The chain's CDR3 is CSAIGQANEKLFF. The CDR3 nucleotides are TGCAGTGCTATCGGACAAGCTAATGAAAAACTGTTTTTT.

This clonotype has ten or more counts. The chain couples TRBV10-3 to TRBJ2-3; perhaps TRBD2 as D (6 bases). The CDR3 totals 13 residues. V lost 8 bases, J lost 2 bases, and 11 bases lay in between. CDR1 and CDR2 (germline): ENHRY, SYGVKD. CDR3 sequence (DNA): TGTGCCATCCAAGGAGGGCACACAGATACGCAGTATTTT. It yields the protein CAIQGGHTDTQYF.

This clonotype was seen a few times. The V and J genes are TRBV20-1 and TRBJ2-7, with 11 positions matching TRBD2. The J segment lost 3 bases and the V segment lost 6 bases, leaving 7 bases of the junction unmatched. This CDR3 is built from 14 residues. Germline CDR1 and CDR2: DFQATT and SNEGSKA (reference sequence). CDR3 nucleotide sequence: TGCAGTGCCACGACTAGCGGGATATACTACGAGCAGTACTTC. Translation gives CSATTSGIYYEQYF.

This clonotype was seen at least ten times. CDR3 DNA sequence: TGCAGTGCTAGGCAGGGGGCGGCTAGCGGGAGGGCCCTAGATACGCAGTATTTT. This encodes CSARQGAASGRALDTQYF. The genes are TRBV20-1 and TRBJ2-3; TRBD2 aligns across 12 bases. Looked up from germline, CDR1 is DFQATT and CDR2 is SNEGSKA (reference sequence). Trimming took 3 bases from V and 5 from J; bases not matched to a gene: 15. The CDR3 totals 18 residues.